Following are 2 T cell receptor beta chains from one sample sequenced in a study of cytomegalovirus exposure and HLA in healthy donors. Primers: 60 Vbeta forward and 13 Jbeta reverse. TCRdb's table, derived via immunoSEQ multiplex PCR, lists solely in-frame clones and lacks some. Here the sample spans under 110,000 clones, roughly four fifths being singletons. The specimen sequenced was PBMCs. These TCRs come from a man in his forties or fifties in good health and CMV-seronegative.

This clone was seen once. The V and J genes are TRBV5-1 and TRBJ1-2; D perhaps matches TRBD1 (5 bases). The CDR3 length is 15 residues. Germline assignment: CDR1 SGHRS and CDR2 YFSETQ. Trimming cost V 3 bases and J 2 bases, with 14 bases left between them. CDR3 protein: CASSSLLSGNYGYTF. For the CDR3, the DNA is TGCGCCAGCAGCTCCCTGCTCTCAGGGAACTATGGCTACACCTTC.

The chain joins TRBV4-3 to TRBJ2-2, with TRBD1 as a possible D gene (6 bases). Germline V CDR1 and CDR2: LGHNA, YSLEER. This CDR3 comprises 13 residues. The V end lost 8 bases, the J end lost 3 bases, and 10 bases lay between the germline ends. The CDR3 loop is CASGGSYTGELFF. The CDR3 DNA sequence: TGCGCCAGCGGGGGCAGTTACACCGGGGAGCTGTTTTTT.